The clone carrying this TCR beta chain has a count of ten or more. A second PCR, run for about 7 to 11 cycles, used a sample-barcoded 5' primer plus a J-beta primer mix. Every cDNA molecule carried a tag from a template-switch adaptor bearing 12 random nucleotides. No fewer than 3 million CDR3-containing paired-end reads came from each sample. MiXCR, run by TCRdb on the 5' RACE reads, gives a single entry per CDR3 protein. The repertoire holds 550,000 to 750,000 distinct CDR3 sequences, with 20% to 25% as singletons. This sample was taken from a study of blood T cells in healthy people across ages. The V segment lost 7 bases and the J segment 7 bases; nucleotides outside the gene matches: 7. The germline gives CDR1 SQVTM, CDR2 ANQGSEA. CDR3 length: 12 amino acids.

Sequenced: blood. The genes are TRBV29-1 and TRBJ2-1, with 7 bases matching TRBD1. This clonotype was obtained from an older man in good health. CDR3 sequence: CSAYMTGNEQFF. In DNA form, the CDR3 reads TGCAGCGCCTACATGACAGGGAATGAGCAGTTCTTC.